Listed below are T cell receptor beta chains from one sample, sequenced in a study of T-cell reconstitution after alpha-beta-depleted transplantation in children. TCRdb analysed the PCR reads with MiXCR anew, one entry per CDR3 protein. This table holds a few hundred thousand distinct CDR3 sequences, 10% to 15% found once. This sample comprised PBMCs, mostly from graft donor cells, obtained 360 days after TCRalphabeta/CD19-depleted stem cell transplant. Receptors were obtained from a male patient under 18 who had a stem cell transplant for acute myeloid leukemia, so the T cells may come from the graft donor. Each CDR3 is given with its conserved first and last residue. The D gene is left open where the match is weak. Some rows mark clone size as missing; the rest say once, few, many or name a class of expanded clone.

clone_size: few; j_call: TRBJ2-1; d_call: TRBD2; v_call: TRBV29-1; cdr3_aa: CSVFSLLAGGPRSYNEQFF; cdr3_nt: TGCAGCGTTTTCTCCCTACTAGCGGGAGGGCCTAGATCCTACAATGAGCAGTTCTTC
clone_size: many; j_call: TRBJ2-1; d_call: TRBD2; v_call: TRBV24-1; cdr3_aa: CATSGVSGRADNEQFF; cdr3_nt: TGTGCCACCAGTGGGGTTAGCGGGAGGGCCGACAATGAGCAGTTCTTC
clone_size: .; j_call: TRBJ2-7; d_call: .; v_call: TRBV7-9; cdr3_aa: CASSQHGGQGEQYF; cdr3_nt: TGTGCCAGCAGCCAGCACGGGGGGCAGGGAGAGCAGTACTTC
clone_size: .; j_call: TRBJ2-1; d_call: .; v_call: TRBV20-1; cdr3_aa: CSASKANPYNEQFF; cdr3_nt: TGCAGTGCTAGTAAAGCGAACCCCTACAATGAGCAGTTCTTC
clone_size: few; j_call: TRBJ2-2; d_call: .; v_call: TRBV3-1; cdr3_aa: CASSQDAGTGELFF; cdr3_nt: TGTGCCAGCAGCCAAGACGCGGGCACCGGGGAGCTGTTTTTT
clone_size: few; j_call: TRBJ2-3; d_call: TRBD2; v_call: TRBV11-2; cdr3_aa: CASSLGIGLAKDTQYF; cdr3_nt: TGTGCCAGCAGCTTGGGGATCGGACTAGCGAAAGATACGCAGTATTTT
clone_size: .; j_call: TRBJ2-1; d_call: TRBD2; v_call: TRBV6-2/TRBV6-3; cdr3_aa: CASSQGLAINEQFF; cdr3_nt: TGTGCCAGCAGCCAGGGACTAGCTATCAATGAGCAGTTCTTC
clone_size: .; j_call: TRBJ2-1; d_call: .; v_call: TRBV5-1; cdr3_aa: CASSLKMGSYNEQFF; cdr3_nt: TGCGCCAGCAGCCTTAAGATGGGCTCCTACAATGAGCAGTTCTTC
clone_size: few; j_call: TRBJ2-7; d_call: TRBD2; v_call: TRBV7-3; cdr3_aa: CASSLMSGRDYEQYF; cdr3_nt: TGTGCCAGCAGCTTAATGAGTGGGAGGGATTACGAGCAGTACTTC
clone_size: few; j_call: TRBJ2-7; d_call: .; v_call: TRBV2; cdr3_aa: CASSGPNYEQYF; cdr3_nt: TGTGCCAGCAGTGGACCGAACTACGAGCAGTACTTC
clone_size: many; j_call: TRBJ2-7; d_call: TRBD1; v_call: TRBV24-1; cdr3_aa: CATSDLGDRGITYEQYF; cdr3_nt: TGTGCCACCAGTGATTTAGGCGACAGGGGGATTACCTACGAGCAGTACTTC
clone_size: .; j_call: TRBJ1-1; d_call: .; v_call: TRBV7-3; cdr3_aa: CASSLFGGDTEAFF; cdr3_nt: TGTGCCAGCAGCTTATTCGGGGGTGACACTGAAGCTTTCTTT
clone_size: many; j_call: TRBJ2-7; d_call: TRBD2; v_call: TRBV28; cdr3_aa: CAIRTSGVNEQYF; cdr3_nt: TGTGCCATCCGGACTAGCGGGGTGAACGAGCAGTACTTC
clone_size: .; j_call: TRBJ1-3; d_call: .; v_call: TRBV7-9; cdr3_aa: CASSLGGAGNTIYF; cdr3_nt: TGTGCCAGCAGCTTAGGAGGGGCGGGAAACACCATATATTTT
clone_size: many; j_call: TRBJ2-2; d_call: TRBD2; v_call: TRBV12-3/TRBV12-4; cdr3_aa: CASTLAGNGRTGELFF; cdr3_nt: TGTGCCAGCACCCTTGCCGGTAACGGGAGGACCGGGGAGCTGTTTTTT
clone_size: few; j_call: TRBJ2-2; d_call: .; v_call: TRBV7-2; cdr3_aa: CASSRGDFNRDTGELFF; cdr3_nt: TGTGCCAGCAGCCGTGGGGATTTCAACCGGGACACCGGGGAGCTGTTTTTT
clone_size: few; j_call: TRBJ2-3; d_call: TRBD1; v_call: TRBV29-1; cdr3_aa: CSIQPGQITDTQYF; cdr3_nt: TGCAGCATCCAACCGGGACAGATAACAGATACGCAGTATTTT
clone_size: .; j_call: TRBJ2-1; d_call: TRBD2; v_call: TRBV5-1; cdr3_aa: CASRAASGTGNEQFF; cdr3_nt: TGCGCCAGCAGGGCGGCTAGCGGGACTGGAAATGAGCAGTTCTTC
clone_size: few; j_call: TRBJ2-1; d_call: .; v_call: TRBV21-1; cdr3_aa: CASRREGNKRDEQFF; cdr3_nt: TGTGCCAGTCGGCGGGAGGGTAATAAGCGGGATGAGCAGTTCTTC
clone_size: few; j_call: TRBJ2-7; d_call: TRBD2; v_call: TRBV28; cdr3_aa: CASSLGLAFSYEQYF; cdr3_nt: TGTGCCAGCAGTTTAGGACTAGCGTTTTCCTACGAGCAGTACTTC
clone_size: many; j_call: TRBJ2-7; d_call: .; v_call: TRBV29-1; cdr3_aa: CSVGSYEQYF; cdr3_nt: TGCAGCGTTGGTTCATACGAGCAGTACTTC
clone_size: .; j_call: TRBJ2-1; d_call: TRBD2; v_call: TRBV6-1; cdr3_aa: CASSRGLALELEQFF; cdr3_nt: TGTGCCAGCAGTAGGGGACTAGCCCTCGAACTGGAGCAGTTCTTC
clone_size: .; j_call: TRBJ1-1; d_call: .; v_call: TRBV5-1; cdr3_aa: CASKLLGRGSNTEAFF; cdr3_nt: TGCGCCAGTAAATTACTCGGGCGAGGCTCGAACACTGAAGCTTTCTTT
clone_size: many; j_call: TRBJ1-4; d_call: .; v_call: TRBV20-1; cdr3_aa: CSARVPGAGNEKLFF; cdr3_nt: TGCAGTGCTAGAGTTCCAGGGGCCGGTAATGAAAAACTGTTTTTT
clone_size: .; j_call: TRBJ2-7; d_call: TRBD2; v_call: TRBV20-1; cdr3_aa: CSAPLLAGVGQYF; cdr3_nt: TGCAGTGCTCCTCTTCTAGCGGGAGTCGGGCAGTACTTC
clone_size: few; j_call: TRBJ2-1; d_call: .; v_call: TRBV12-3/TRBV12-4; cdr3_aa: CASSHRLPGSYNEQFF; cdr3_nt: TGTGCCAGCAGCCACAGGCTCCCCGGGTCCTACAATGAGCAGTTCTTC
clone_size: many; j_call: TRBJ2-1; d_call: TRBD2; v_call: TRBV12-3/TRBV12-4; cdr3_aa: CASSSGVHNEQFF; cdr3_nt: TGTGCCAGCAGTAGCGGGGTCCACAATGAGCAGTTCTTC
clone_size: .; j_call: TRBJ2-7; d_call: .; v_call: TRBV10-3; cdr3_aa: CAISEPVSYEQYF; cdr3_nt: TGTGCCATCAGTGAGCCAGTTTCCTACGAGCAGTACTTC
clone_size: few; j_call: TRBJ2-7; d_call: TRBD2; v_call: TRBV29-1; cdr3_aa: CSVGGTSGSLNSYEQYF; cdr3_nt: TGCAGCGTCGGGGGGACTAGCGGGAGCTTGAACTCCTACGAGCAGTACTTC
clone_size: .; j_call: TRBJ2-7; d_call: TRBD2; v_call: TRBV29-1; cdr3_aa: CSVGGLAGVRSYEQYF; cdr3_nt: TGCAGCGTTGGGGGACTAGCGGGAGTTCGGTCCTACGAGCAGTACTTC
clone_size: few; j_call: TRBJ2-7; d_call: .; v_call: TRBV20-1; cdr3_aa: CSARDGRDGDEQYF; cdr3_nt: TGCAGTGCTAGAGACGGTCGCGACGGGGACGAGCAGTACTTC
clone_size: .; j_call: TRBJ1-4; d_call: TRBD1; v_call: TRBV29-1; cdr3_aa: CSGGTATNEKLFF; cdr3_nt: TGCAGCGGGGGGACAGCAACTAATGAAAAACTGTTTTTT
clone_size: few; j_call: TRBJ2-2; d_call: .; v_call: TRBV21-1; cdr3_aa: CASSKRGEAAKPGELFF; cdr3_nt: TGCGCCAGCAGCAAAAGGGGCGAGGCGGCGAAGCCCGGGGAGCTGTTTTTT
clone_size: .; j_call: TRBJ2-7; d_call: TRBD2; v_call: TRBV12-3/TRBV12-4; cdr3_aa: CASSPQSSGSYEQYF; cdr3_nt: TGTGCCAGCAGTCCGCAGTCTAGCGGGAGTTACGAGCAGTACTTC
clone_size: .; j_call: TRBJ2-5; d_call: .; v_call: TRBV6-5; cdr3_aa: CASSYSNRKETQYF; cdr3_nt: TGTGCCAGCAGTTACTCGAATCGGAAAGAGACCCAGTACTTC
clone_size: few; j_call: TRBJ2-7; d_call: .; v_call: TRBV20-1; cdr3_aa: CSAPASFLDGAYEQYF; cdr3_nt: TGCAGTGCTCCCGCTTCGTTCTTGGACGGAGCTTACGAGCAGTACTTC
clone_size: few; j_call: TRBJ1-2; d_call: TRBD1; v_call: TRBV20-1; cdr3_aa: CSARSLGLGTGVTYGYTF; cdr3_nt: TGCAGTGCTAGGTCCCTGGGCCTCGGGACAGGGGTTACCTATGGCTACACCTTC
clone_size: medium-sized; j_call: TRBJ1-3; d_call: .; v_call: TRBV12-3/TRBV12-4; cdr3_aa: CASSFWGDTIYF; cdr3_nt: TGTGCCAGCAGTTTCTGGGGAGACACCATATATTTT
clone_size: many; j_call: TRBJ1-1; d_call: .; v_call: TRBV12-3/TRBV12-4; cdr3_aa: CASSPSGTPLNTEAFF; cdr3_nt: TGTGCCAGCAGCCCTTCCGGGACACCTTTGAACACTGAAGCTTTCTTT
clone_size: many; j_call: TRBJ2-7; d_call: .; v_call: TRBV7-2; cdr3_aa: CASSLVRSHEQYF; cdr3_nt: TGTGCCAGCAGCTTAGTTCGGTCCCACGAGCAGTACTTC
clone_size: few; j_call: TRBJ2-1; d_call: TRBD2; v_call: TRBV11-1; cdr3_aa: CASSLGLAGGYGEQFF; cdr3_nt: TGTGCCAGCAGCTTAGGACTAGCGGGAGGTTATGGTGAGCAGTTCTTC
clone_size: many; j_call: TRBJ2-1; d_call: .; v_call: TRBV9; cdr3_aa: CASSSSDGPSYNEQFF; cdr3_nt: TGTGCCAGCAGCTCCTCCGACGGCCCCTCCTACAATGAGCAGTTCTTC
clone_size: many; j_call: TRBJ2-7; d_call: .; v_call: TRBV25-1; cdr3_aa: CASSEPGLYLPYF; cdr3_nt: TGTGCCAGCAGTGAGCCAGGACTATATTTGCCCTACTTC
clone_size: .; j_call: TRBJ2-1; d_call: .; v_call: TRBV12-3/TRBV12-4; cdr3_aa: CASSRTPSSYNEQFF; cdr3_nt: TGTGCCAGCAGCCGGACCCCGAGCTCCTACAATGAGCAGTTCTTC
clone_size: many; j_call: TRBJ2-7; d_call: TRBD2; v_call: TRBV20-1; cdr3_aa: CSATGLAGLYEQYF; cdr3_nt: TGCAGTGCTACTGGACTAGCGGGGCTCTACGAGCAGTACTTC
clone_size: many; j_call: TRBJ2-3; d_call: .; v_call: TRBV7-8; cdr3_aa: CASSLARREPDTQYF; cdr3_nt: TGTGCCAGCAGCTTAGCGCGGAGGGAACCAGATACGCAGTATTTT
clone_size: many; j_call: TRBJ2-7; d_call: .; v_call: TRBV29-1; cdr3_aa: CSVGKGPSKYEQYF; cdr3_nt: TGCAGCGTCGGAAAAGGCCCTAGCAAATACGAGCAGTACTTC